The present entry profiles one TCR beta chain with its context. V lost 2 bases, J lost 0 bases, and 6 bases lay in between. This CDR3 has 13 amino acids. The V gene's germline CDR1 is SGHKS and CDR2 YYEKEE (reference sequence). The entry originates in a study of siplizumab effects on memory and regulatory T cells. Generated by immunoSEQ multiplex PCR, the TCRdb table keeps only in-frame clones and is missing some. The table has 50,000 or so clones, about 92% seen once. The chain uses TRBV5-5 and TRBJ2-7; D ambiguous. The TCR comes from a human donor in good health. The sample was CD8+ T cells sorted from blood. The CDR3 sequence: CASSLEYSYEQYF. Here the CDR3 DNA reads TGTGCCAGCAGCTTAGAGTACTCCTACGAGCAGTACTTC.